The 12 T cell receptor beta chains below all came from one sample that was sequenced in a study of T cell responses to AZD1222 COVID-19 vaccine. Data came from immunoSEQ multiplex PCR; TCRdb stores just in-frame clones and leaves some out. The sample gives 50,000 to 70,000 clones, approximately 89% of which show up once; roughly a fifth is in the top ten. The input for sequencing was peripheral blood, taken on day 0 of MenACWY control vaccination. The receptors were gathered from an adult in good health.

On this clone: The junction does not match germline at one end; this may be a read error. J is TRBJ2-1 and V is TRBV18; maybe TRBD1 (5 bases). Per the germline V gene, CDR1 is KGHSH and CDR2 is LQKENI. This CDR3 is built from 11 residues. The CDR3, as DNA: TGTGCCAGCTCACCAAGCCAGGGCAACGTCTTC. Protein: CASSPSQGNVF.

The chain has TRBV4-3 and TRBJ2-7; D is perhaps TRBD1 or TRBD2 (5 bases each). V gave up 3 bases and J gave up 2 bases, with 14 bases separating them. Germline loops: CDR1 LGHNA, CDR2 YSLEER. The length of the CDR3 is 15 residues. CDR3 sequence: CASSQAPGPAYEQYF. The CDR3 DNA sequence: TGCGCCAGCAGCCAGGCTCCGGGACCTGCCTACGAGCAGTACTTC.

This chain uses TRBV10-1 with TRBJ1-5; 8 bases fit TRBD1. The CDR3 has 12 residues. Per the germline V gene, CDR1 is WNHNN and CDR2 is SYGVQD (reference sequence). After removal of 8 bases from V and 7 bases from J, the junction contained 4 bases not matched to a gene. The CDR3 nucleotides read TGCGCCAGCGGACAGGGAGGGCAGCCCCAGCATTTT. Translated, it gives CASGQGGQPQHF.

J is TRBJ2-2 and V is TRBV19; TRBD1 aligns across 9 bases. This CDR3 has 15 residues. CDR1 and CDR2 from the germline V gene are LNHDA and SQIVND (reference sequence). With V trimmed by 4 bases and J by 4 bases, 4 bases remained unmatched. The CDR3 DNA is TGTGCCAGTAGTAAAGGACAGGGGCTCACCGGGGAGCTGTTTTTT. Its protein product is CASSKGQGLTGELFF.

The chain links TRBV15 to TRBJ2-1, with a tentative D call TRBD1 (6 bases). CDR1 and CDR2 (germline): LNHNV, YYDKDF (reference sequence). There are 16 residues in the CDR3. Trimming shortened V by 0 bases and J by 6 bases, and 15 bases separated the two germline ends. The CDR3 is CATSREAGVSFNEQFF. The CDR3 DNA reads as TGTGCCACCAGCAGAGAAGCAGGGGTTTCGTTCAATGAGCAGTTCTTC.

The V and J genes are TRBV27 and TRBJ2-4; TRBD1 matches 7 bases. Germline lookup yields CDR1 MNHEY and CDR2 SMNVEV (reference sequence). Trimming took 4 bases from V and 11 from J; bases not matched to a gene: 2. CDR3 length: 11 amino acids. In DNA form, the CDR3 reads TGTGCCAGCAGTTCTGGACAGGTTCAGTACTTC. It encodes CASSSGQVQYF.

The rearrangement joins TRBV28 to TRBJ1-2, with 7 nucleotides matching TRBD1. J was trimmed by 7 bases and V by 7 bases; bases with no gene match: 9. The CDR3 consists of 13 residues. Germline V gene sequence: CDR1 MDHEN, CDR2 SYDVKM. CDR3 protein: CASMPAGGSGYTF. The CDR3 DNA reads TGTGCCAGCATGCCCGCAGGGGGTTCTGGCTACACCTTC.

The chain carries TRBV27 and TRBJ2-1; D might be TRBD2 (6 bases). The V end lost 5 bases, the J end lost 1 base, and 12 bases lay between the germline ends. Germline values: CDR1 MNHEY, CDR2 SMNVEV (reference sequence). The CDR3 extends over 15 amino acids. In DNA, the CDR3 is TGTGCCAGCAGTCCCGTTGGGGGGTCCTACAATGAGCAGTTCTTC. Its protein product is CASSPVGGSYNEQFF.

The V and J genes are TRBV2 and TRBJ2-7, with 9 positions matching TRBD1. Germline CDR1 and CDR2: SNHLY and FYNNEI. The CDR3 totals 16 residues. With 10 bases clipped from V and 2 bases from J, the junction kept 15 bases outside the gene matches. This CDR3 reads CATGASSDRGAYEQYF. The CDR3 DNA reads TGTGCCACCGGAGCGTCTTCGGACAGGGGCGCCTACGAGCAGTACTTC. The full variable domain, rest sourced from reference TRBV2 and TRBJ2-7, is EPEVTQTPSHQVTQMGQEVILRCVPISNHLYFYWYRQILGQKVEFLVSFYNNEISEKSEIFDDQFSVERPDGSNFTLKIRSTKLEDSAMYFCATGASSDRGAYEQYFGPGTRLTVT.

V is TRBV20-1 and J is TRBJ1-1, with D unresolved. V was shortened by 5 bases and J by 2 bases, with 6 bases between the two germline ends. Germline-derived CDR1 and CDR2 are DFQATT and SNEGSKA (reference sequence). The CDR3 consists of 11 residues. The CDR3 loop is CSAPINTEAFF. The DNA for the CDR3 is TGCAGTGCTCCTATTAACACTGAAGCTTTCTTT.

This chain links TRBV19 with TRBJ1-5; tentatively, D is TRBD1 (5 bases). The germline CDR1 and CDR2 sequences are LNHDA and SQIVND (reference sequence). Trimming shortened V by 3 bases and J by 0 bases, and 15 bases separated the two germline ends. CDR3 length: 17 residues. CDR3 DNA: TGTGCCAGTAGTATCGGACACATAGACTATAGCAATCAGCCCCAGCATTTT. Translating it yields CASSIGHIDYSNQPQHF.

In the case of this clone: Since no conserved phenylalanine or tryptophan closes the CDR3, a read error is the likely cause. The DNA is omitted, as the CDR3 cannot be located on it reliably, and the CDR3 follows TCRdb's listing. The rearrangement links TRBV12-1 to TRBJ2-7; the table's D call of TRBD2 was not tested on the DNA. TRBV12-1 corresponds to a pseudogene. The length of the CDR3 is 10 amino acids, counting both ends. The CDR3 spells CASSFGDYLS.